This T cell receptor (beta chain) was sequenced in a study of control samples from healthy donors and cancer patients. The protocol was immunoSEQ multiplex PCR, while the TCRdb copy is restricted to in-frame clones and leaves out a portion. The sample lists fewer than 200,000 clones; roughly 95% were seen once. Looked up from germline, CDR1 is LGHNA and CDR2 is YSLEER. The V and J ends lost 0 bases and 0 bases respectively, with 9 bases between them. This CDR3 has 16 amino acids. Sequences were obtained from blood. The TCR originated in an older woman in good health. The gene calls are TRBV4-3 and TRBJ1-3; D unresolved. The CDR3 protein is CASSQEFRHSGNTIYF. The CDR3 DNA sequence: TGCGCCAGCAGCCAAGAGTTCAGGCACTCTGGAAACACCATATATTTT.